The 28 T cell receptor beta chains in this list originate from one sample, sequenced in a study of blood T cell repertoires in COVID-19. The method was immunoSEQ multiplex PCR; TCRdb's version includes in-frame clones alone and lacks a portion of them. The sample contains 190,000 or so clones, about 87% of which appear only once. The source material was peripheral blood. Every receptor here comes from a woman aged 30 to 39 with acute or convalescent COVID-19.

This chain uses TRBV2 with TRBJ2-6; 8 bases align to TRBD1. Germline V gene data show CDR1 as SNHLY and CDR2 as FYNNEI. With 4 bases clipped from V and 0 bases from J, the junction kept 5 bases outside the gene matches. This CDR3 has 17 residues. CDR3 in amino acids: CASSGHRGSSGANVLTF. The CDR3 DNA reads TGTGCCAGCAGTGGCCACAGGGGGTCCTCTGGGGCCAACGTCCTGACTTTC.

This chain's CDR3 is CASSFGGARTGELFF. The CDR3 bases are TGTGCCAGCAGCTTTGGGGGGGCGCGAACCGGGGAGCTGTTTTTT. The genes are TRBV11-3 and TRBJ2-2; possibly TRBD2 for D (7 bases). The CDR3 has 15 amino acids. Germline CDR1 is SGHNT and CDR2 is YENEEA. Deletions cut 3 bases from V and 5 bases from J, with 13 bases between.

The chain has TRBV6-1 and TRBJ2-3, with D perhaps TRBD2 (5 bases). The germline V gene has CDR1 MNHNS and CDR2 SASEGT. The CDR3 runs to 16 residues. Trimming removed 3 bases from V and 0 bases from J, with 13 bases in between. The CDR3 spells CASSDAAGGSTDTQYF. CDR3 coding DNA: TGTGCCAGCAGTGATGCCGCGGGTGGAAGCACAGATACGCAGTATTTT.

The chain is built from TRBV4-2 and TRBJ2-3; 7 bases map to TRBD1. The length of the CDR3 is 14 residues. Germline CDR1 LGHNA, CDR2 YNFKEQ. J lost 5 bases, V lost 3 bases, and 5 bases had no gene match. The chain's CDR3 is CASSHRGPLDTQYF. In DNA, the CDR3 is TGTGCCAGCAGCCATAGGGGGCCGTTAGATACGCAGTATTTT.

In this sample, this clone turned up once. The chain couples TRBV2 to TRBJ2-1, with a tentative D call TRBD1 (6 bases). The CDR3 totals 15 residues. Trimming stripped 8 bases from V and 4 bases from J, with 18 bases between. Germline lookup yields CDR1 SNHLY and CDR2 FYNNEI. The CDR3 bases are TGTGCCAGCGAGGGGTTCAGGGGAGTGTACAATGAGCAGTTCTTC. This sequence encodes CASEGFRGVYNEQFF.

The genes are TRBV5-1 and TRBJ2-5, with 10 bases identical to TRBD2. CDR1 and CDR2 from the germline V gene are SGHRS and YFSETQ. This CDR3 has 18 amino acids. Trimming at V came to 0 bases and at J to 7 bases, leaving 15 bases not matched to a gene. The CDR3 region has the DNA TGCGCCAGCAGCTTGGGAGTAGTAAGCGGGAGGGCCTCGGGGACCCAGTACTTC. It translates to CASSLGVVSGRASGTQYF.

The CDR3 spells CATGQGFSGELFF. CDR3 coding DNA: TGTGCCACAGGACAGGGGTTCTCCGGGGAGCTGTTTTTT. V usage is TRBV2 and J usage is TRBJ2-2; 9 positions match TRBD1. CDR3 size: 13 residues. With 10 bases clipped from V and 6 bases from J, the junction kept 6 bases outside the gene matches. The germline CDR1 and CDR2 sequences are SNHLY and FYNNEI.

V gene TRBV5-4 combines with J gene TRBJ2-2, with D possibly being TRBD2 (5 bases). CDR1 SGHNT and CDR2 YYREEE come from the germline V gene (reference sequence). The CDR3 is made up of 14 amino acids. V was trimmed by 0 bases and J by 4 bases, leaving 7 bases between them. The CDR3: CASSLVRGTGELFF. Here the CDR3 DNA reads TGTGCCAGCAGCTTGGTTCGGGGCACCGGGGAGCTGTTTTTT.

This clone was found a few times. This sequence joins TRBV2 and TRBJ2-1; D not resolved. With 7 bases removed from V and 9 bases from J, the gap between germline ends came to 7 bases. This CDR3 is built from 10 residues. CDR1 is SNHLY, CDR2 FYNNEI, per germline. DNA for the CDR3: TGTGCCAGCATGGCAACTGAGCAGTTCTTC. It encodes CASMATEQFF.

This clone was seen only once. The rearrangement uses TRBV6-6 and TRBJ1-1; no clear D gene. CDR3 length: 16 residues. The germline V gene has CDR1 MNHNY and CDR2 SVGAGI (reference sequence). Trimming pared 0 bases from V and 0 bases from J, leaving 11 bases between. The CDR3 DNA follows: TGTGCCAGCAGTTACTCGATCCCAGTCATGAACACTGAAGCTTTCTTT. This gives the protein CASSYSIPVMNTEAFF.

The J gene is TRBJ2-7, the V gene TRBV28; 8 positions match TRBD1. V dropped 3 bases and J dropped 1; count of bases not matched to a gene: 5. Germline V gene sequence: CDR1 MDHEN, CDR2 SYDVKM. The CDR3 is 15 residues long. The CDR3 sequence: CASSLTGQGSYEQYF. In DNA, the CDR3 is TGTGCCAGCAGTTTGACTGGACAGGGATCCTACGAGCAGTACTTC.

The chain is built from TRBV30 and TRBJ1-2, with D hard to call. The CDR3 contains 13 residues. Trimming took off 0 bases at V and 7 bases at J, with 12 bases between the two ends. CDR1 is GTSNPN and CDR2 is SVGIG in the germline V gene (reference sequence). The CDR3 nucleotides read TGTGCCTGGAGTGTACGCGGGTTAGGTGGCTACACCTTC. This encodes CAWSVRGLGGYTF.

The rearrangement links TRBV5-5 to TRBJ1-1; D is perhaps TRBD1 (5 bases). The CDR3 is 16 amino acids. Trimming removed 3 bases from V and 7 bases from J, with 22 bases in between. The germline gives CDR1 SGHKS, CDR2 YYEKEE (reference sequence). The CDR3 protein is CASSWAHTPGGSEAFF. CDR3 sequence (DNA): TGTGCCAGCAGCTGGGCGCACACCCCCGGGGGAAGTGAAGCTTTCTTT.

The chain couples TRBV28 to TRBJ2-7; D is possibly TRBD2 (7 bases). V was shortened by 7 bases and J by 6 bases, with 19 bases between the two germline ends. CDR1 is MDHEN and CDR2 is SYDVKM in the germline V gene. The length of the CDR3 is 14 residues. The CDR3 protein is CASTAGDTGGEQYF. The CDR3 nucleotides read TGTGCCAGCACCGCGGGGGACACCGGCGGCGAGCAGTACTTC.

V gene TRBV11-3 combines with J gene TRBJ2-1; D might be TRBD2 (6 bases). This CDR3 region has 14 residues. Trimming left V 2 bases short and J 4 bases short, with 9 bases between. Germline values: CDR1 SGHNT, CDR2 YENEEA. The CDR3 DNA is TGTGCCAGCAGCTTAAGTAGCGGATACAATGAGCAGTTCTTC. It yields the protein CASSLSSGYNEQFF.

J is TRBJ1-2 and V is TRBV18, with D hard to call. The germline CDR1 and CDR2 sequences are KGHSH and LQKENI. V dropped 2 bases and J dropped 6 bases, with 16 bases sitting between them. This CDR3 comprises 15 residues. This CDR3 is CASSPGLYEVNGYTF. The CDR3 nucleotides are TGTGCCAGCTCACCAGGGTTATATGAGGTTAATGGCTACACCTTC.

This clone was seen more than once but under ten times. The rearrangement uses TRBV29-1 and TRBJ2-3, with a tentative D call TRBD1 (7 bases). The V end was cut by 7 bases, the J end by 1 base, with 21 bases between. Germline CDR1 SQVTM, CDR2 ANQGSEA. The CDR3 extends over 16 amino acids. The CDR3 sequence is CSGGRTGSIRTDTQYF. CDR3 nucleotide sequence: TGCAGCGGGGGGAGGACAGGTTCTATTCGCACAGATACGCAGTATTTT.

J is TRBJ1-1 and V is TRBV11-2; maybe TRBD1 (6 bases). The V end lost 6 bases, the J end lost 11 bases, and 16 bases lay between the germline ends. From germline, CDR1 is SGHAT and CDR2 FQNNGV. This CDR3 comprises 12 residues. CDR3 DNA sequence: TGTGCCAGCAGTCCAGTTATGGGGGCGGCTTTCTTT. Its translation is CASSPVMGAAFF.

This chain connects TRBV5-1 to TRBJ2-1; 10 bases match TRBD2. The germline CDR1 and CDR2 sequences are SGHRS and YFSETQ. The CDR3 is made up of 16 amino acids. V lost 7 bases to trimming and J lost 7 bases; unmatched junction nucleotides: 14. The chain's CDR3 is CASPSGSSIWGNEQFF. DNA of the CDR3: TGCGCCAGCCCTAGCGGGAGCTCAATTTGGGGGAATGAGCAGTTCTTC.

The gene calls are TRBV15 and TRBJ2-7; 10 positions agree with TRBD1. This CDR3 region has 13 residues. Germline V lookup: CDR1 LNHNV, CDR2 YYDKDF (reference sequence). V lost 8 bases to trimming and J lost 2 bases; unmatched junction nucleotides: 3. The CDR3 reads CATGQGEAYEQYF. CDR3 DNA sequence: TGTGCCACCGGACAGGGGGAGGCCTACGAGCAGTACTTC.

The chain links TRBV12-3 or TRBV12-4 to TRBJ2-1; no reliable D call. There are 12 residues in the CDR3. Trimming removed 5 bases from V and 7 bases from J, with 9 bases in between. CDR3 in amino acids: CASSTRTNEQFF. The CDR3 region has the DNA TGTGCCAGCAGTACAAGAACGAATGAGCAGTTCTTC.

The rearrangement joins TRBV25-1 to TRBJ2-3, with 9 bases fitting TRBD2. This CDR3 comprises 16 residues. Per the germline V gene, CDR1 is MGHDK and CDR2 is SYGVNS. J gave up 5 bases and V 1 base, and 7 bases lay outside the gene matches. CDR3 coding DNA: TGTGCCAGCAGTGAATCCCCGGGACTAGCTCGAGATACGCAGTATTTT. Translation gives CASSESPGLARDTQYF.

The V and J genes are TRBV19 and TRBJ1-5; D uncertain. Trimming shortened V by 6 bases and J by 0 bases, and 6 bases separated the two germline ends. Germline CDR1 reads LNHDA; CDR2 reads SQIVND (reference sequence). This CDR3 is built from 13 residues. The CDR3 region is CASRTYSNQPQHF. CDR3 bases: TGTGCCAGTAGAACTTATAGCAATCAGCCCCAGCATTTT.

This clone has just a few counts. A junction end diverges from the germline sequence, so it may reflect a read error. This rearrangement joins TRBV2 to TRBJ2-7; D is ambiguous. CDR3 length: 8 residues. Germline loops: CDR1 SNHLY, CDR2 FYNNEI. The CDR3 sequence: CASRNGAF. The CDR3 region has the DNA TGTGCCAGTAGGAACGGAGCATTC.

The V call is TRBV4-1, the J call TRBJ1-1; D is perhaps TRBD1 (6 bases). Trimming stripped 0 bases from V and 3 bases from J, with 11 bases between. Germline loops: CDR1 MGHRA, CDR2 YSYEKL. There are 15 residues in the CDR3. CDR3 residues: CASSQEGRGYTEAFF. As DNA, the CDR3 is TGCGCCAGCAGCCAAGAAGGGAGGGGGTACACTGAAGCTTTCTTT.

The chain has TRBV29-1 and TRBJ2-1, with 9 bases aligning to TRBD2. Germline V lookup: CDR1 SQVTM, CDR2 ANQGSEA. The CDR3 covers 15 residues. The V gene end was trimmed by 5 bases and the J gene end by 6 bases; junction bases not matched to a gene: 11. CDR3 DNA sequence: TGCAGCGTTCCTATATGGGCGGGAGGGGGCAATGAGCAGTTCTTC. It is translated as CSVPIWAGGGNEQFF.

The CDR3 region is CASSLFGLATSKNTGELFF. CDR3 in DNA: TGTGCCAGCAGTTTATTCGGACTAGCGACCTCAAAGAACACCGGGGAGCTGTTTTTT. The V call is TRBV27, the J call TRBJ2-2; 9 nucleotides align to TRBD2. With 1 base clipped from V and 1 base from J, the junction kept 10 bases outside the gene matches. CDR1 is MNHEY, CDR2 SMNVEV, per germline (reference sequence). This CDR3 has 19 amino acids.

This sequence joins TRBV30 and TRBJ1-2; TRBD1 is a possible D gene (6 bases). Trimming took 4 bases from V and 4 from J, leaving 16 bases between them. This CDR3 comprises 14 residues. Germline V gene sequence: CDR1 GTSNPN, CDR2 SVGIG (reference sequence). The DNA of the CDR3 is TGTGCCTGGACTCCCGGGGGGGCGGTCTATGGCTACACCTTC. It encodes CAWTPGGAVYGYTF.